Many counts were recorded for the clone carrying this T cell receptor beta chain. This specimen belongs to a study of T cells in Graves' hyperthyroidism and ophthalmopathy. Per germline, CDR1 MNHEY and CDR2 SVGEGT. The V gene end was trimmed by 5 bases and the J gene end by 7 bases; junction bases not matched to a gene: 10. This CDR3 spans 14 amino acids. Amplified TCR beta CDR3 regions came from RNA transcripts. With the HTBI primer set, the TCR CDR3 went through a first round of RT-PCR. TCRdb called the multiplex PCR reads again in MiXCR, with one record for every CDR3 protein. In the table there are roughly 420,000 distinct CDR3 sequences, roughly 13% of which are singletons.

The chain is built from TRBV6-2 or TRBV6-3 and TRBJ2-7; 8 nucleotides line up with TRBD1. The clonotype originates from a woman aged 18-29 years with Graves' hyperthyroidism. Source material: blood. CDR3 region: CASSRSPDRAEQYF. DNA of the CDR3: TGTGCCAGCAGTCGTTCCCCGGACAGGGCGGAGCAGTACTTC.